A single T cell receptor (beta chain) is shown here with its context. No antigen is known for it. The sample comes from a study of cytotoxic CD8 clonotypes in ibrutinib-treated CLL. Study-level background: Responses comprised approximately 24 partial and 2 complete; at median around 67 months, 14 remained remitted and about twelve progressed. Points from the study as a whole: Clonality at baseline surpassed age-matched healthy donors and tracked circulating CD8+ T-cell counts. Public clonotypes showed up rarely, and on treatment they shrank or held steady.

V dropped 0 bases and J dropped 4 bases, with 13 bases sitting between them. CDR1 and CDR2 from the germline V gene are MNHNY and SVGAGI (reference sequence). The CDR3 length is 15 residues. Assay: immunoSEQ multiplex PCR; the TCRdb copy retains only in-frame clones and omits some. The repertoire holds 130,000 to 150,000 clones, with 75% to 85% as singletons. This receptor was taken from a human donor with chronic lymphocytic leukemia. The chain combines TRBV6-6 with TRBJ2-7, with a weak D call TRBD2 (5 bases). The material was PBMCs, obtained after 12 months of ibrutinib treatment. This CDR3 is CASSYSTSGGYEQYF. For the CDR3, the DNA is TGTGCCAGCAGTTACTCGACCAGCGGCGGATACGAGCAGTACTTC.